This entry lists 7 T cell receptor beta chains sequenced from one sample in a study of blood T cell repertoires in COVID-19. TCRdb's copy holds only in-frame clones and misses some; the assay was immunoSEQ multiplex PCR. The data hold about 87,000 clones, with around 83% observed a single time. The sample was peripheral blood. The receptors come from a woman in her 70s with acute or convalescent COVID-19.

The gene calls are TRBV3-1 (or the pseudogene TRBV3-2) and TRBJ2-7; tentative D call: TRBD1 (5 bases). The CDR3 has 15 residues. The V gene's germline CDR1 is LGHDT and CDR2 YNNKEL (reference sequence). V was trimmed by 1 base and J by 2 bases, leaving 12 bases between them. Written as DNA, the CDR3 is TGTGCCAGCAGCCAAGCATTACAGGATACCTACGAGCAGTACTTC. This encodes CASSQALQDTYEQYF.

The chain joins TRBV2 to TRBJ1-4, with 11 bases that match TRBD1. Losses at the gene ends were 10 bases for V and 8 bases for J; bases not matched to a gene: 12. Germline V lookup: CDR1 SNHLY, CDR2 FYNNEI. The CDR3 consists of 15 residues. The CDR3, as DNA: TGTGCCACCACCCTGGCTCGGACAGGGGGCGAAAAACTGTTTTTT. It encodes CATTLARTGGEKLFF.

V usage is TRBV19 and J usage is TRBJ2-3; TRBD1 matches 7 bases. This CDR3 is 14 amino acids long. Germline V gives CDR1 LNHDA, CDR2 SQIVND (reference sequence). The V segment lost 4 bases and the J segment 2 bases; nucleotides outside the gene matches: 3. As DNA, the CDR3 is TGTGCCAGTAGTAAAGGGACAGTCACAGATACGCAGTATTTT. Its translation is CASSKGTVTDTQYF.

CDR3: CASSSGWLSSYEQYF. The DNA of the CDR3 is TGTGCCAGCAGCTCGGGGTGGTTGAGCTCCTACGAGCAGTACTTC. V is TRBV7-8 and J is TRBJ2-7; the D gene is possibly TRBD2 (5 bases). The CDR3 consists of 15 residues. CDR1 is SGHVS, CDR2 FQNEAQ, per germline. With 4 bases removed from V and 0 bases from J, the gap between germline ends came to 13 bases.

The chain has TRBV5-1 and TRBJ1-4; TRBD1 is a possible D gene (5 bases). Per the germline V gene, CDR1 is SGHRS and CDR2 is YFSETQ. V dropped 2 bases and J dropped 8 bases, with 13 bases sitting between them. The CDR3 is made up of 14 amino acids. In DNA, the CDR3 is TGCGCCAGCAGCTTAGGACAAGTCCGAGAAAAACTGTTTTTT. This translates into CASSLGQVREKLFF.

This chain uses TRBV5-1 with TRBJ2-3; possible D gene TRBD2, 6 bases. V was pared by 4 bases and J by 1 base, with 19 bases between. The germline gives CDR1 SGHRS, CDR2 YFSETQ. The CDR3 has 17 amino acids. CDR3 loop: CASSVTNWGGRTDTQYF. The CDR3 DNA reads as TGCGCCAGCAGCGTCACCAACTGGGGAGGACGCACAGATACGCAGTATTTT.

This CDR3 is CASSSGASYEAFF. The CDR3 nucleotides are TGTGCCAGCAGCTCTGGGGCCAGTTATGAAGCTTTCTTT. The V call is TRBV7-8, the J call TRBJ1-1; tentative D call: TRBD1 (5 bases). V was cut by 4 bases and J by 7 bases, with 13 bases left in between. CDR1 is SGHVS and CDR2 is FQNEAQ in the germline V gene. The CDR3 spans 13 residues.